The present T cell receptor (beta chain) was sequenced within a study of blood T cell repertoires in COVID-19. Profiling relied on immunoSEQ multiplex PCR, and the TCRdb table lists in-frame clones only, not all of them. The data show around 200,000 clones, around 87% seen once. Germline loops: CDR1 MGHDK, CDR2 SYGVNS. This CDR3 is 13 amino acids long. Between the trimmed V and J ends, which lost 2 bases and 3 bases, there was a span of 7 bases. The receptor comes from a middle-aged man with active or convalescent COVID-19. The material sequenced was peripheral blood. The chain uses TRBV25-1 and TRBJ1-1, with D maybe TRBD1 (5 bases). CDR3 region: CASSERTYTEAFF. As DNA, the CDR3 is TGTGCCAGCAGTGAACGGACATACACTGAAGCTTTCTTT.